The 12 T cell receptor beta chains below were found in one sample sequenced in a study of response to subunit inactivated influenza vaccine. TCRdb recomputed calls from the RT-PCR reads with MiXCR, one row per CDR3 protein. Of hundreds of thousands of distinct CDR3 sequences in the sample, around a sixth were seen once. Sequenced material: PBMCs from blood, taken 11 to 12 days after vaccination. The receptors originated from a middle-aged man who received an inactivated influenza vaccine.

This clonotype occurred many times. This rearrangement joins TRBV12-3 or TRBV12-4 to TRBJ1-5; D gene ambiguous. CDR3 length: 15 amino acids. Trimming cost V 7 bases and J 7 bases, with 20 bases left between them. The CDR3 protein is CASTTDSPLGQPQHF. In DNA form, the CDR3 reads TGTGCCAGCACCACAGACTCCCCGCTAGGACAGCCCCAGCATTTT.

This clonotype was counted between two and nine times. The rearrangement links TRBV6-2 or TRBV6-3 to TRBJ2-1; D perhaps matches TRBD2 (5 bases). The germline CDR1 and CDR2 sequences are MNHEY and SVGEGT. Trimming removed 2 bases at V and 11 bases at J, with 7 bases between. This CDR3 contains 11 residues. CDR3 DNA: TGTGCCAGCAGTTACCCGACTAAGCAGTTCTTC. Translated: CASSYPTKQFF.

DNA of the CDR3: TGTGCCAGCAGCGGCGGGACAGTCAAGAGCTCCTACAATGAGCAGTTCTTC. As protein: CASSGGTVKSSYNEQFF. The chain joins TRBV11-2 to TRBJ2-1; D possibly corresponds to TRBD1 (7 bases). The CDR3 sequence is 17 residues long. Germline V gene lookup returns CDR1 SGHAT and CDR2 FQNNGV. V lost 5 bases and J lost 0, with 17 bases in between.

The V and J genes are TRBV7-9 and TRBJ1-6; the D gene is possibly TRBD1 (6 bases). Looked up from germline, CDR1 is SEHNR and CDR2 is FQNEAQ (reference sequence). This CDR3 has 12 amino acids. Deletions cut 5 bases from V and 8 bases from J, with 7 bases between. CDR3 protein: CASSNRDSPLHF. The CDR3 nucleotides read TGTGCCAGCAGCAACAGGGATTCACCCCTCCACTTT.

The chain links TRBV20-1 to TRBJ2-3, with D perhaps matching TRBD2 (5 bases). Germline V lookup: CDR1 DFQATT, CDR2 SNEGSKA (reference sequence). The CDR3 has 15 residues. With 5 bases removed from V and 0 bases from J, the gap between germline ends came to 15 bases. The CDR3 DNA sequence: TGCAGTGCTCTAGCCAGCGGCGGGAGCACAGATACGCAGTATTTT. Its translation is CSALASGGSTDTQYF.

This clonotype was found a few times. This sequence joins TRBV24-1 and TRBJ2-3, with 8 bases aligning to TRBD2. The CDR3 consists of 16 residues. Trimming removed 3 bases from V and 2 bases from J; junction bases left unmatched: 6. Per the germline V gene, CDR1 is KGHDR and CDR2 is SFDVKD. This CDR3 is CATSDLSGSLTDTQYF. The DNA for the CDR3 is TGTGCCACCAGTGATCTCAGCGGGAGTCTCACAGATACGCAGTATTTT.

This clonotype was picked up one time. The gene calls are TRBV27 and TRBJ2-7; 9 bases align to TRBD1. V was pared by 8 bases and J by 1 base, with 18 bases of the junction left unmatched. The length of the CDR3 is 18 residues. Germline V gives CDR1 MNHEY, CDR2 SMNVEV (reference sequence). CDR3 residues: CASRRTGALDPLSYEQYF. Written as DNA, the CDR3 is TGTGCCAGCCGGAGGACAGGGGCCCTTGATCCCCTTTCCTACGAGCAGTACTTC.

The chain combines TRBV6-2 or TRBV6-3 with TRBJ1-2; 9 bases map to TRBD1. The CDR3 is made up of 16 amino acids. Trimming at V came to 7 bases and at J to 2 bases, leaving 11 bases not matched to a gene. CDR1 is MNHEY and CDR2 is SVGEGT in the germline V gene. This chain's CDR3 is CASIGQGLLFNYGYTF. The CDR3 region has the DNA TGTGCCAGCATCGGACAGGGGCTACTCTTCAACTATGGCTACACCTTC.

This chain uses TRBV6-5 with TRBJ2-7, with D unresolved. The V end was cut by 6 bases, the J end by 3 bases, with 6 bases between. This CDR3 is 11 amino acids long. Germline V gene sequence: CDR1 MNHEY, CDR2 SVGAGI. The CDR3 spells CASSHDYEQYF. The CDR3 coding sequence is TGTGCCAGCAGCCATGACTACGAGCAGTACTTC.

This sequence joins TRBV14 and TRBJ2-5, with D perhaps TRBD1 (5 bases). Germline CDR1 SGHDN, CDR2 FVKESK. The CDR3 length is 15 residues. Trimming removed 1 base from V and 2 bases from J, with 11 bases in between. CDR3 in amino acids: CASSQAMGRQETQYF. The CDR3, as DNA: TGTGCCAGCAGCCAAGCGATGGGGCGACAAGAGACCCAGTACTTC.

The rearrangement uses TRBV20-1 and TRBJ2-2, with D perhaps matching TRBD1 or TRBD2 (5 bases each). The CDR3 loop spans 14 amino acids. Per the germline V gene, CDR1 is DFQATT and CDR2 is SNEGSKA (reference sequence). Trimming left V 6 bases short and J 1 base short, with 12 bases between. Written as DNA, the CDR3 is TGCAGTGCCTCCCGGGGCTGGAACACCGGGGAGCTGTTTTTT. It specifies CSASRGWNTGELFF.

Ten or more counts support this clonotype. The chain couples TRBV2 to TRBJ1-2, with D perhaps matching TRBD1 (5 bases). V was clipped by 2 bases and J by 3 bases, with 13 bases between them. From germline, CDR1 is SNHLY and CDR2 FYNNEI. The CDR3 consists of 15 residues. The DNA for the CDR3 is TGTGCCAGCAGTGAATGGAATCAGGGAGACTATGGCTACACCTTC. It is translated as CASSEWNQGDYGYTF.